This T cell receptor (beta chain) was documented in a study of shared clonotypes between healthy human individuals. Notes on the study in general: A reduction in generation probabilities was seen for non-shared clonotypes relative to those shared by all four donors.

Data came from immunoSEQ multiplex PCR; TCRdb stores just in-frame clones and leaves some out. The sample lists hundreds of thousands of clones, about 74% occurring once. V was pared by 5 bases and J by 2 bases, with 9 bases between. Per the germline V gene, CDR1 is SGHVS and CDR2 is FQNEAQ. The CDR3 contains 13 residues. Of note for this clone: What it binds is not known.

The specimen sequenced was memory CD4+ T cells sorted from blood. Subset meaning: CD45RA-negative fraction. The chain is built from TRBV7-8 and TRBJ2-5; D may be TRBD1 or TRBD2 (5 bases each). This TCR was recovered from a woman aged 30 to 39 in good health. CDR3 coding DNA: TGTGCCAGCAGCCGGGACCAGCAAGAGACCCAGTACTTC. Its translation: CASSRDQQETQYF.